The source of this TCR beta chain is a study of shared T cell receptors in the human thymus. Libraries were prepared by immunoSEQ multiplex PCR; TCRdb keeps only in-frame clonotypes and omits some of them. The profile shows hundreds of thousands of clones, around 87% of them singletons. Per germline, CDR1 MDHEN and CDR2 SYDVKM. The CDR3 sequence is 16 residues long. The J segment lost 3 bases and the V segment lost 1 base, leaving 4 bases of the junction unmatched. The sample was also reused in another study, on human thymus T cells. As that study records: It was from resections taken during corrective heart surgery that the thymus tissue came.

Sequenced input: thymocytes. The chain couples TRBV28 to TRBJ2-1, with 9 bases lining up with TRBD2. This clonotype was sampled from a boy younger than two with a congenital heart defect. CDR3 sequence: CASSLFILAGYNEQFF. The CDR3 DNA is TGTGCCAGCAGTTTATTCATACTAGCGGGCTACAATGAGCAGTTCTTC. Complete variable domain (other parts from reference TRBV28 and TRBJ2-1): DVKVTQSSRYLVKRTGEKVFLECVQDMDHENMFWYRQDPGLGLRLIYFSYDVKMKEKGDIPEGYSVSREKKERFSLILESASTNQTSMYLCASSLFILAGYNEQFFGPGTRLTVL.